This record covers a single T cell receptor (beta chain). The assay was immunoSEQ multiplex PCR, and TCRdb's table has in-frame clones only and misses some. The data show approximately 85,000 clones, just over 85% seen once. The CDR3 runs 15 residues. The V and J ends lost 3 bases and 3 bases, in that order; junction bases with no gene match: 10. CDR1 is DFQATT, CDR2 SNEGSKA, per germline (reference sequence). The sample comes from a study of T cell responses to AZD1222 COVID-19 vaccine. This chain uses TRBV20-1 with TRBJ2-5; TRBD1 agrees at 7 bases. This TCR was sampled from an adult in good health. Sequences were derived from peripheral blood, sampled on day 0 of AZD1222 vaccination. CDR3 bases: TGCAGTGCTAGTCCGGACAGGTGGGTCGAAGAGACCCAGTACTTC. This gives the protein CSASPDRWVEETQYF.